Sequencing of this T cell receptor (beta chain) was carried out in a study of cytomegalovirus exposure and HLA in healthy donors. Study conclusions and caveats: In an earlier analysis, productive rearrangement rates for most beta V segments clustered near 90% or 30%. Prediction of most subjects' HLA-A and HLA-B alleles by TCR beta sequences was reportedly accurate.

The germline V gene encodes CDR1 SGDLS and CDR2 YYNGEE. Trimming removed 4 bases from V and 9 bases from J; junction bases left unmatched: 9. CDR3 length equals 14 residues. The PCR had 60 Vbeta and 13 Jbeta primers. Using immunoSEQ multiplex PCR, the repertoire was profiled, and TCRdb retains in-frame clones only, with some absent. The table includes more than 110,000 clones, around 75% detected once. With respect to this clone: Antigen unknown.

This receptor was obtained from a female donor in good health and CMV-seronegative. The rearrangement uses TRBV9 and TRBJ2-7; 11 nucleotides line up with TRBD2. Sequencing was performed on PBMCs. CDR3 loop: CASSLGSSGRMQYF. The CDR3 DNA sequence: TGTGCCAGCAGCCTAGGATCTAGCGGGAGGATGCAGTACTTC. Drawing the rest from reference TRBV9 and TRBJ2-7, the complete variable domain is DSGVTQTPKHLITATGQRVTLRCSPRSGDLSVYWYQQSLDQGLQFLIQYYNGEERAKGNILERFSAQQFPDLHSELNLSSLELGDSALYFCASSLGSSGRMQYFGPGTRLTVT.